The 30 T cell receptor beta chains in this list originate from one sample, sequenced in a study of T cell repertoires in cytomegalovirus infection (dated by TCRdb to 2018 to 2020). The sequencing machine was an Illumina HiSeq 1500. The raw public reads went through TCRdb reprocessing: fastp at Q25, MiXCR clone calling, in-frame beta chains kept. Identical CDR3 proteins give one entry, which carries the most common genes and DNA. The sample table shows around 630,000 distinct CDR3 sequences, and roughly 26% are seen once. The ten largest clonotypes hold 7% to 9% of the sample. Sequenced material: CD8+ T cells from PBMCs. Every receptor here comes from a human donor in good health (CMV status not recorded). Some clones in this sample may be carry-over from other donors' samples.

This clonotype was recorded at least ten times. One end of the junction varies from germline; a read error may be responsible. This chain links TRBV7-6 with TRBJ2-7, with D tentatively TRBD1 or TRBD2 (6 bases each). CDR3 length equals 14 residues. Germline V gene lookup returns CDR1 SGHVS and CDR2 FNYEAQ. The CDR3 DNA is TGTGCCAGCAGCTTTGGAGGGGCAGGGGATGCCATGAACTTC. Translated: CASSFGGAGDAMNF.

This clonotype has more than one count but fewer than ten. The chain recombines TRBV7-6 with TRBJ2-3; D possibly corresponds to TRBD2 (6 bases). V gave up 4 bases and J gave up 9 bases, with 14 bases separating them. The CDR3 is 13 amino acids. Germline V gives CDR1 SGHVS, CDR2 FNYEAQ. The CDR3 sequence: CASSSGAGGTQYF. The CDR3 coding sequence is TGTGCCAGCAGCTCCGGAGCGGGCGGAACGCAGTATTTT.

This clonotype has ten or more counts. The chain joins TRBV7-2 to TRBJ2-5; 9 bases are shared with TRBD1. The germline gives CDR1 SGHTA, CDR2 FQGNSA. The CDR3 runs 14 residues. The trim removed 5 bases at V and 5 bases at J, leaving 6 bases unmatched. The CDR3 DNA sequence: TGTGCCAGCAGCGGGGGACAGGGTTGGGAGACCCAGTACTTC. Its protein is CASSGGQGWETQYF.

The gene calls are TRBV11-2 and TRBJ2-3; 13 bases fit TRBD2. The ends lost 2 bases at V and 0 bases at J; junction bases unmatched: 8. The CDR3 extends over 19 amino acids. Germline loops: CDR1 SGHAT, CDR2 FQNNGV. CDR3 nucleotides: TGTGCCAGCAGCTTAATGGACGGGACTAGCGGGGACAGCACAGATACGCAGTATTTT. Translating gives CASSLMDGTSGDSTDTQYF.

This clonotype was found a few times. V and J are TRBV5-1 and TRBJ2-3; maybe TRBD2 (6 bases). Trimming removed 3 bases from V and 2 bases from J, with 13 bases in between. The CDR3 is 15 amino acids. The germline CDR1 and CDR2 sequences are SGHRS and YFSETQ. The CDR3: CASSSREPFTDTQYF. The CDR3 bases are TGCGCCAGCAGCTCCCGGGAGCCTTTCACAGATACGCAGTATTTT.

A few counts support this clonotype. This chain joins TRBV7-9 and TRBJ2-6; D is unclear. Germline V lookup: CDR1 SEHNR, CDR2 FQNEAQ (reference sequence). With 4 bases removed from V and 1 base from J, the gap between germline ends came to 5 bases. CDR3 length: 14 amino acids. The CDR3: CASSSESGANVLTF. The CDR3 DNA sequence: TGTGCCAGCAGCTCAGAGTCTGGGGCCAACGTCCTGACTTTC.

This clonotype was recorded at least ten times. CDR3 DNA: TGTGCCAGCAGCTTTTACTCCGGACATAACGGAAACACCATATATTTT. Protein sequence: CASSFYSGHNGNTIYF. The chain is built from TRBV7-9 and TRBJ1-3; possible D gene TRBD1, 5 bases. Trimming removed 3 bases at V and 4 bases at J, with 16 bases between. Germline CDR1 and CDR2: SEHNR and FQNEAQ (reference sequence). The CDR3 runs to 16 residues.

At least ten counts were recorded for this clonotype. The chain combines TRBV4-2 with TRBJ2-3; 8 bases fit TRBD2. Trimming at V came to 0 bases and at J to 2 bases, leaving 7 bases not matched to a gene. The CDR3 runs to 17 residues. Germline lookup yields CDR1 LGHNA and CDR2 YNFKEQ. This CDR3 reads CASSQDLSGGYTDTQYF. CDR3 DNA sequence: TGTGCCAGCAGCCAAGATCTCAGCGGGGGATACACAGATACGCAGTATTTT.

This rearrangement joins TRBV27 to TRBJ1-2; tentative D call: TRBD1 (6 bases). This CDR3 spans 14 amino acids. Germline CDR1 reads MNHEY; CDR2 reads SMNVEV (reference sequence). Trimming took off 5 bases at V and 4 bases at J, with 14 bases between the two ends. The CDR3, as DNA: TGTGCCAGCAGTCCAGAGGGACAAGCCTATGGCTACACCTTC. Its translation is CASSPEGQAYGYTF.

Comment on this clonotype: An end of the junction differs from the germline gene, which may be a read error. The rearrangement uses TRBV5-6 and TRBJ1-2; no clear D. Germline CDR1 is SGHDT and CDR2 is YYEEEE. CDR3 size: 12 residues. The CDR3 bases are TGTGACAGCAGCTCGGGATCCTATGGCTACACCTTC. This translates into CDSSSGSYGYTF.

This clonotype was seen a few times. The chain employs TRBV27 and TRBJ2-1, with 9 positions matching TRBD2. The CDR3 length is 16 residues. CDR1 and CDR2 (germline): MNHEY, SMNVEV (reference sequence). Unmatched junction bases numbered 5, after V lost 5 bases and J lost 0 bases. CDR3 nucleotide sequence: TGTGCCAGCAGTGGGGGCGGGGGGGACTCCTACAATGAGCAGTTCTTC. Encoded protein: CASSGGGGDSYNEQFF.

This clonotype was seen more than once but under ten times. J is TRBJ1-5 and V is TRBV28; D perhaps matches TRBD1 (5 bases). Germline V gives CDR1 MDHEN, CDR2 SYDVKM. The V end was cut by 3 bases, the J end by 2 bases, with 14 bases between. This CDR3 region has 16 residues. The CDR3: CASSLRTTGGNQPQHF. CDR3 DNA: TGTGCCAGCAGTTTGAGGACAACTGGGGGCAATCAGCCCCAGCATTTT.

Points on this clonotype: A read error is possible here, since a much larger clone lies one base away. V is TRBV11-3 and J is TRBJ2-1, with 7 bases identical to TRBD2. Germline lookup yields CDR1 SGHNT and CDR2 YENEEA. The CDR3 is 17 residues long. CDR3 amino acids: CVSSPGGWGHYNNEQFF. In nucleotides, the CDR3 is TGTGTCAGCAGCCCGGGAGGCTGGGGCCACTACAACAATGAGCAGTTCTTC.

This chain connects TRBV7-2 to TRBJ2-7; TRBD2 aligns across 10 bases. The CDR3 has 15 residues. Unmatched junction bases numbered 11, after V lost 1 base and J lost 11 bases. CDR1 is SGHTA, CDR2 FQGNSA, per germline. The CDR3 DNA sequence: TGTGCCAGCAGCTTAGACAGCGGGGGGGCCGGGGAGGAGTACTTC. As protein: CASSLDSGGAGEEYF.

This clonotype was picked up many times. CDR3 amino acids: CASSSTSGGAFRPNIQYF. The CDR3 DNA sequence: TGTGCCAGCAGCTCGACTAGCGGGGGGGCTTTCCGGCCGAACATTCAGTACTTC. The chain is built from TRBV7-9 and TRBJ2-4; 14 nucleotides match TRBD2. Germline loops: CDR1 SEHNR, CDR2 FQNEAQ (reference sequence). The CDR3 is 18 residues long. V lost 4 bases, J lost 7 bases, and 12 bases stayed unmatched.

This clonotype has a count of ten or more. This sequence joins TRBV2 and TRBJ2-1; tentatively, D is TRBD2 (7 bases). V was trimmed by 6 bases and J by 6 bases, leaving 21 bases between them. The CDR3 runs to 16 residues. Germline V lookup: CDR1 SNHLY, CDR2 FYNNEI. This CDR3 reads CASSGLQGTGGNEQFF. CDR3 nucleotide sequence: TGTGCCAGCAGCGGCTTACAGGGTACGGGAGGCAATGAGCAGTTCTTC.

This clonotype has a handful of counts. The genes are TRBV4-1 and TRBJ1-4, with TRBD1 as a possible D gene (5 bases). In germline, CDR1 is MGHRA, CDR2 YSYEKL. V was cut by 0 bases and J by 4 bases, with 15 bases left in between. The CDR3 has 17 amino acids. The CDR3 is CASSQDLRGRRNEKLFF. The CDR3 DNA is TGCGCCAGCAGCCAAGATCTAAGGGGACGGCGTAATGAAAAACTGTTTTTT.

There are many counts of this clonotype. CDR3 loop: CASSQVGNEQFF. CDR3 DNA sequence: TGCGCCAGCAGCCAAGTGGGCAATGAGCAGTTCTTC. The V and J genes are TRBV4-1 and TRBJ2-1; no firm D call. The CDR3 length is 12 residues. CDR1 is MGHRA and CDR2 is YSYEKL in the germline V gene. V lost 1 base to trimming and J lost 6 bases, with 4 bases between them.

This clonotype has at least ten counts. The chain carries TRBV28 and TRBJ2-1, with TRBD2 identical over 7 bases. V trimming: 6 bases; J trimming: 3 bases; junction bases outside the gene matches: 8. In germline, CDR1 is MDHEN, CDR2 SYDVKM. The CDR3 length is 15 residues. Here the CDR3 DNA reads TGTGCCAGCAGGCTAAGCGGGGATGGCTACAATGAGCAGTTCTTC. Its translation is CASRLSGDGYNEQFF.

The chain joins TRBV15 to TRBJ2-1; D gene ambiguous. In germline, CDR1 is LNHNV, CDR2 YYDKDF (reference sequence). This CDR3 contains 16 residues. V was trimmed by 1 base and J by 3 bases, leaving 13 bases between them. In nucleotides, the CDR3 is TGTGCCACCAGCAGAGCTGGAGACATGGTCTACAATGAGCAGTTCTTC. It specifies CATSRAGDMVYNEQFF.

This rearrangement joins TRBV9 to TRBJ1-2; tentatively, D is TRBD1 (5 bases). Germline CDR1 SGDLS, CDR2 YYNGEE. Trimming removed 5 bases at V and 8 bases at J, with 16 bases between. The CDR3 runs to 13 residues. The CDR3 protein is CASRELRDGGYTF. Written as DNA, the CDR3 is TGTGCCAGCAGAGAATTGAGGGACGGAGGCTACACCTTC.

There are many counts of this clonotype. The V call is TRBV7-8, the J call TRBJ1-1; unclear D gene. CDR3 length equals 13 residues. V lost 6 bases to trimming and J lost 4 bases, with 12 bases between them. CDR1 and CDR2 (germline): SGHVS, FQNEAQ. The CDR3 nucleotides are TGTGCCAGCAGTCTATATCCCTCCACTGAAGCTTTCTTT. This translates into CASSLYPSTEAFF. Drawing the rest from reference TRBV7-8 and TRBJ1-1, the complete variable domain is GAGVSQSPRYKVAKRGQDVALRCDPISGHVSLFWYQQALGQGPEFLTYFQNEAQLDKSGLPSDRFFAERPEGSVSTLKIQRTQQEDSAVYLCASSLYPSTEAFFGQGTRLTVV.

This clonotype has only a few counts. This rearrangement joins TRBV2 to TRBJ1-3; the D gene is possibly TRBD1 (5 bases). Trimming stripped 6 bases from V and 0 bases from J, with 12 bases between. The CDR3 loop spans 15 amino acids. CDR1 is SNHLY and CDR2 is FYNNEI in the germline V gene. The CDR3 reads CASRYRGGSGNTIYF. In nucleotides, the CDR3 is TGTGCCAGCAGATACCGGGGGGGCTCTGGAAACACCATATATTTT.

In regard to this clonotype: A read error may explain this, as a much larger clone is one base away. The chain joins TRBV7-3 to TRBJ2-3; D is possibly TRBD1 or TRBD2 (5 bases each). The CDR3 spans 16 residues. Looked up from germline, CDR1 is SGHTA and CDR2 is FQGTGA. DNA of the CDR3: TGTGCCAGCAGCCTCGAATCCCCCGGGGCGTCAGATACGCGGTATTTT. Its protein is CASSLESPGASDTRYF.

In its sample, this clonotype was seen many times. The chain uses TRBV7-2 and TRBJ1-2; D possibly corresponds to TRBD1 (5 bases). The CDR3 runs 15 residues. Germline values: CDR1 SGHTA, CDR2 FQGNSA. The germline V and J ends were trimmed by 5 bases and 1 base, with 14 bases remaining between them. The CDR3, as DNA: TGTGCCAGCAGCCATTGGACATCCGATAACTATGGCTACACCTTC. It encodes CASSHWTSDNYGYTF. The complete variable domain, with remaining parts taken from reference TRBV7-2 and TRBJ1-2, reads GAGVSQSPSNKVTEKGKDVELRCDPISGHTALYWYRQSLGQGLEFLIYFQGNSAPDKSGLPSDRFSAERTGGSVSTLTIQRTQQEDSAVYLCASSHWTSDNYGYTFGSGTRLTVV.

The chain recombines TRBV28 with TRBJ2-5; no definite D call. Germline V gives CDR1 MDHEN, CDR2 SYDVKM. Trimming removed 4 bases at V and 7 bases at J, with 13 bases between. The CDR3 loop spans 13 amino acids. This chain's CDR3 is CASSSAYSGTQYF. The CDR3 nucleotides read TGTGCCAGCAGTTCAGCTTATTCTGGGACCCAGTACTTC.

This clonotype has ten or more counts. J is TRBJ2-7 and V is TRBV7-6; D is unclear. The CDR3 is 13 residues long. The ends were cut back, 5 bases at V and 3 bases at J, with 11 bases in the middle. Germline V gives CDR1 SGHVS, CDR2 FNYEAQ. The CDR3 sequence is CASSALGGYEQYV. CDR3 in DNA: TGTGCCAGCAGCGCCCTGGGTGGCTACGAGCAGTACGTC.

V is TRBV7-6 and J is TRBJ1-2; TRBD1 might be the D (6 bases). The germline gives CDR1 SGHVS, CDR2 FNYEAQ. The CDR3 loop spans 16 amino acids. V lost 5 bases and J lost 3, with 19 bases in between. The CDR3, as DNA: TGTGCCAGCAGCCCTCTGGACAGCACCTCATACTATGGCTACACCTTC. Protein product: CASSPLDSTSYYGYTF.

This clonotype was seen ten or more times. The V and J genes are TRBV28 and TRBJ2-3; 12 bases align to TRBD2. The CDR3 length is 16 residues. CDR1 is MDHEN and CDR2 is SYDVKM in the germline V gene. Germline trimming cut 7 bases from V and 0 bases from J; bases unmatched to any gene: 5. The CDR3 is CASTTSGGLSTDTQYF. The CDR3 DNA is TGTGCCAGCACGACTAGCGGGGGCCTTAGCACAGATACGCAGTATTTT. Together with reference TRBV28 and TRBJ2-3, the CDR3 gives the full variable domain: DVKVTQSSRYLVKRTGEKVFLECVQDMDHENMFWYRQDPGLGLRLIYFSYDVKMKEKGDIPEGYSVSREKKERFSLILESASTNQTSMYLCASTTSGGLSTDTQYFGPGTRLTVL.

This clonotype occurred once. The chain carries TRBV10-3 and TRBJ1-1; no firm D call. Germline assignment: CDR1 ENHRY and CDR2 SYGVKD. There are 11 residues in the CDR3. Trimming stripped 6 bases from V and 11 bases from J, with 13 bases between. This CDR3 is CAIRDSWIAFF. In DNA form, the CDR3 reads TGTGCCATCAGGGATTCGTGGATCGCTTTCTTT.